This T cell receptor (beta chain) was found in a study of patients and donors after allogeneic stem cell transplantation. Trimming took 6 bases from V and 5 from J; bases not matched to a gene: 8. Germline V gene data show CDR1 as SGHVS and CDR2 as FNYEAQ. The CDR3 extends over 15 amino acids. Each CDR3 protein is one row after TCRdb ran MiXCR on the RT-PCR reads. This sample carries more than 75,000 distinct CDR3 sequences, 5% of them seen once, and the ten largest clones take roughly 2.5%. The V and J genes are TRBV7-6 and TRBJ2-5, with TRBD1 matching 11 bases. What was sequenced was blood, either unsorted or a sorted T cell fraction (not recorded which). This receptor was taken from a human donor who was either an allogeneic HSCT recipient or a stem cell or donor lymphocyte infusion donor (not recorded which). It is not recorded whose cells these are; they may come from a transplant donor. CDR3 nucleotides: TGTGCCAGCAGTACAGGACAGGGGGCAGGGGAGACCCAGTACTTC. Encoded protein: CASSTGQGAGETQYF.